This TCR beta chain was recovered during a study of T cell changes during pregnancy in multiple sclerosis. This CDR3 contains 13 residues. The germline gives CDR1 MNHNS, CDR2 SASEGT. Trimming removed 8 bases at V and 7 bases at J, with 18 bases between. Some clones are missing from TCRdb's copy, which holds only in-frame ones; the method was immunoSEQ multiplex PCR. The table lists around 69,000 clones, approximately 94% of them singletons. This clone is a singleton in its sample. The sequencing here drew on peripheral blood, taken in the second trimester of pregnancy. The receptor was derived from a female donor in good health, enrolled as a control in a pregnancy study. The gene calls are TRBV6-1 and TRBJ2-7, with TRBD1 as a possible D gene (5 bases). DNA of the CDR3: TGTGCCAGCGGGGCAGGCCCCAGTTTGGAGCAGTACTTC. This translates into CASGAGPSLEQYF.